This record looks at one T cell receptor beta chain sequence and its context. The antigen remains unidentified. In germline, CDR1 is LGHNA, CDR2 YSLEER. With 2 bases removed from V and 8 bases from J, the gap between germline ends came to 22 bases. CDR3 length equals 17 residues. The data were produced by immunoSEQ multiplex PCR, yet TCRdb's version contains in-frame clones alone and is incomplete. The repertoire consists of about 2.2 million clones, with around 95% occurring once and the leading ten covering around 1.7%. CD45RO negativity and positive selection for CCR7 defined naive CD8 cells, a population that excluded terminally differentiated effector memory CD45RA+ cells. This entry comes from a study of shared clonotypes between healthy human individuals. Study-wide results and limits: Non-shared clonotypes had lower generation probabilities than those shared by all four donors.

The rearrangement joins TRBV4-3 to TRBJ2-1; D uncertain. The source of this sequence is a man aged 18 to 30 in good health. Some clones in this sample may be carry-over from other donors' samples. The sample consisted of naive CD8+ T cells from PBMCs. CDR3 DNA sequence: TGCGCCAGCAGCCAACGGGCTGATCGGTCGGTCCGGGATGAGCAGTTCTTC. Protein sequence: CASSQRADRSVRDEQFF.